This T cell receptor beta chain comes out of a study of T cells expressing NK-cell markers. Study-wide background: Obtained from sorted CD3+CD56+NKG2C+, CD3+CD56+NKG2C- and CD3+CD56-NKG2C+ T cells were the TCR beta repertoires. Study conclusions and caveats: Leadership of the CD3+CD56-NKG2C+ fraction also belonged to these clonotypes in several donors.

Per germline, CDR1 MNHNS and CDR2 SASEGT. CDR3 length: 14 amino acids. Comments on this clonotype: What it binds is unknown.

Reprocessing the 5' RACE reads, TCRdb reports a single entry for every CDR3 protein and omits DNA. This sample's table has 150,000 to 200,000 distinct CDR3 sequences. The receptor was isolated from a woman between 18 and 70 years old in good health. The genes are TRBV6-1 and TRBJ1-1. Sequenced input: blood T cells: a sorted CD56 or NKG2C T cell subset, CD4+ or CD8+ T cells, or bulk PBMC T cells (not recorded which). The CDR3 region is CASSGTGSNTEAFF.